This is a list of T cell receptor beta chains from one sample in a study of T-cell reconstitution after alpha-beta-depleted transplantation in children. One entry per CDR3 protein results from TCRdb running MiXCR on the PCR reads. The table has some 200,000 distinct CDR3 sequences, roughly 15% seen once. This specimen consisted of PBMCs from the stem cell graft donor, obtained from the stem cell graft. These receptors all stem from a human donor who donated a stem cell graft to a child with acute lymphoblastic leukemia. Both conserved end residues are part of each CDR3. A D gene is named only where the DNA matches it firmly. Only part of the rows carry a size: once, few, many, or a class if the clone is expanded.

D,V,J,size,CDR3,DNA
TRBD2,TRBV12-3/TRBV12-4,TRBJ2-1,many,CASSPGVAGDGEQFF,TGTGCCAGCAGCCCCGGGGTAGCGGGAGACGGTGAGCAGTTCTTC
TRBD1,TRBV5-1,TRBJ1-1,few,CASSLTTGGNTEAFF,TGCGCCAGCAGCTTAACAACAGGGGGGAACACTGAAGCTTTCTTT
-,TRBV5-4,TRBJ1-2,many,CASSLDGLSYTF,TGTGCCAGCAGCTTGGACGGGTTGAGCTACACCTTC
-,TRBV12-3/TRBV12-4,TRBJ2-1,many,CASSFGDEQFF,TGTGCCAGCAGTTTTGGGGATGAGCAGTTCTTC
-,TRBV11-2,TRBJ1-1,many,CASSTYGGRIEAFF,TGTGCCAGCAGCACCTACGGAGGGCGGATCGAAGCTTTCTTT
-,TRBV7-9,TRBJ1-1,-,CASSTRTSEVTEAFF,TGTGCCAGCAGCACTAGGACCAGTGAGGTTACTGAAGCTTTCTTT
-,TRBV12-2,TRBJ2-1,-,CASRLQLNISGLAGRGNEQFF,TGTGCAAGTCGCTTACAGTTGAATATTTCGGGACTAGCGGGACGAGGCAATGAGCAGTTCTTC
-,TRBV27,TRBJ2-7,many,CASSFSREVSYEQYF,TGTGCCAGCAGTTTTTCCCGGGAAGTATCCTACGAGCAGTACTTC
TRBD2,TRBV9,TRBJ2-5,many,CASSVVAGGETQYF,TGTGCCAGCAGCGTAGTGGCGGGAGGAGAGACCCAGTACTTC
-,TRBV20-1,TRBJ2-5,many,CSARSPDGGETQYF,TGCAGTGCTAGGTCCCCGGATGGCGGAGAGACCCAGTACTTC
-,TRBV5-1,TRBJ1-1,many,CASGLGTVGINTEAFF,TGCGCCAGCGGCTTGGGAACGGTGGGAATAAACACTGAAGCTTTCTTT
-,TRBV27,TRBJ2-7,many,CASSTRSEASYEQYF,TGTGCCAGCAGTACAAGGTCAGAAGCCTCCTACGAGCAGTACTTC
-,TRBV30,TRBJ2-3,once,CAWRETAGSGTDTQYF,TGTGCCTGGAGGGAAACGGCAGGCTCTGGCACAGATACGCAGTATTTT
-,TRBV5-6,TRBJ1-1,many,CASSLARVTEAFF,TGTGCCAGCAGCTTGGCCAGGGTTACTGAAGCTTTCTTT
TRBD1,TRBV5-1,TRBJ2-1,few,CASSVDGQGSEQFF,TGCGCCAGCAGCGTAGACGGACAGGGCAGTGAGCAGTTCTTC
-,TRBV6-2/TRBV6-3,TRBJ2-2,many,CASSYARGQGNTGELFF,TGTGCCAGCAGTTACGCGAGGGGCCAGGGGAACACCGGGGAGCTGTTTTTT
-,TRBV12-3/TRBV12-4,TRBJ2-1,few,CASSYLGTNEQFF,TGTGCCAGCAGTTACCTCGGGACTAATGAGCAGTTCTTC
TRBD2,TRBV20-1,TRBJ2-3,many,CSARYSGGSTDTQYF,TGCAGTGCTAGATATAGCGGGGGGAGCACAGATACGCAGTATTTT
-,TRBV5-1,TRBJ1-2,few,CASSLAGGRLAFGYTF,TGCGCCAGCAGCTTGGCCGGGGGGAGACTGGCGTTTGGCTACACCTTC
TRBD2,TRBV28,TRBJ2-1,many,CASSSIASGIYNEQFF,TGTGCCAGCAGTTCCATCGCTAGCGGGATCTACAATGAGCAGTTCTTC
TRBD2,TRBV5-1,TRBJ2-3,many,CASSPRGLAGGLDTQYF,TGCGCCAGCAGCCCGCGGGGTCTTGCGGGAGGATTAGATACGCAGTATTTT
-,TRBV20-1,TRBJ1-2,many,CSASSRATYGYTF,TGCAGTGCTAGCTCCAGGGCTACCTATGGCTACACCTTC
TRBD2,TRBV5-1,TRBJ2-5,few,CASSLAGLAGETQYF,TGCGCCAGCAGCTTGGCGGGACTAGCTGGAGAGACCCAGTACTTC
-,TRBV29-1,TRBJ1-1,many,CSGRVGLNTEAFF,TGCAGCGGGAGGGTCGGACTGAACACTGAAGCTTTCTTT
-,TRBV20-1,TRBJ2-1,few,CSAGFGGPYNEQFF,TGCAGTGCTGGCTTTGGGGGACCCTACAATGAGCAGTTCTTC
TRBD2,TRBV6-5,TRBJ2-7,-,CASSYSGSGALHF,TGTGCCAGCAGTTACTCAGGAAGCGGGGCTTTGCACTTC
-,TRBV25-1,TRBJ1-1,-,CASRKQAGRNTEAFF,TGTGCCAGCAGGAAACAGGCAGGGAGGAACACTGAAGCTTTCTTT
-,TRBV11-2,TRBJ2-5,-,CASSLDRSRWTETQYF,TGTGCCAGCAGCTTAGATCGGAGCAGGTGGACAGAGACCCAGTACTTC
TRBD1,TRBV6-1,TRBJ1-1,many,CASRRQGFMNTEAFF,TGTGCCAGCAGGCGACAGGGCTTTATGAACACTGAAGCTTTCTTT
-,TRBV28,TRBJ1-5,many,CASSLTVYQPQHF,TGTGCCAGCAGTTTAACGGTGTATCAGCCCCAGCATTTT
-,TRBV7-2,TRBJ2-1,many,CASSLVGNEQFF,TGTGCCAGCAGCTTAGTAGGTAATGAGCAGTTCTTC
-,TRBV20-1,TRBJ2-7,many,CSASKGDSYEQYF,TGCAGTGCTAGTAAAGGGGATTCCTACGAGCAGTACTTC
-,TRBV25-1,TRBJ2-1,many,CASSEPGSSFEQFF,TGTGCCAGCAGTGAACCGGGAAGCTCCTTTGAGCAGTTCTTC
-,TRBV10-2,TRBJ1-3,many,CASSESLRRNTIYF,TGCGCCAGCAGTGAGTCCCTCAGAAGAAACACCATATATTTT
-,TRBV5-1,TRBJ2-5,many,CASSLGDTLQETQYF,TGCGCCAGCAGCTTGGGGGACACACTCCAAGAGACCCAGTACTTC
TRBD2,TRBV10-1,TRBJ2-1,many,CASSEVGASGSNEQFF,TGCGCCAGCAGTGAGGTCGGGGCTAGCGGGTCCAATGAGCAGTTCTTC
TRBD1,TRBV5-1,TRBJ1-1,many,CASSPWTGADTEAFF,TGCGCCAGCAGCCCCTGGACAGGGGCCGACACTGAAGCTTTCTTT
-,TRBV27,TRBJ2-7,many,CASSLSWGTEQYF,TGTGCCAGCAGTTTATCGTGGGGAACCGAGCAGTACTTC
-,TRBV29-1,TRBJ2-7,many,CSARQTYEQYF,TGCAGCGCAAGACAGACCTACGAGCAGTACTTC
-,TRBV28,TRBJ2-7,many,CASSFGTYLYEQYF,TGTGCCAGCAGTTTCGGGACCTACCTCTACGAGCAGTACTTC
-,TRBV11-2,TRBJ2-2,many,CASSLAVRENTGELFF,TGTGCCAGCAGCTTAGCTGTCAGGGAGAACACCGGGGAGCTGTTTTTT
-,TRBV9,TRBJ2-1,many,CASSVRGRSSYNEQFF,TGTGCCAGCAGCGTCCGAGGGAGGAGCTCCTACAATGAGCAGTTCTTC
-,TRBV5-1,TRBJ2-7,many,CASSFGTQGERNEQYF,TGCGCCAGCAGCTTTGGAACCCAGGGCGAGAGAAACGAGCAGTACTTC
-,TRBV5-1,TRBJ1-4,many,CASSLGQIGEKLFF,TGCGCCAGCAGCTTGGGACAGATCGGTGAAAAACTGTTTTTT
TRBD1,TRBV11-3,TRBJ1-1,few,CASSPGGTGGVEAFF,TGTGCCAGCAGTCCGGGGGGGACAGGGGGCGTGGAAGCTTTCTTT
-,TRBV7-5,TRBJ2-7,-,CGSVPEARYEQYF,-
-,TRBV20-1,TRBJ1-4,-,CSATGGGNEKLFF,TGCAGTGCTACGGGGGGCGGTAATGAAAAACTGTTTTTT
TRBD2,TRBV12-3/TRBV12-4,TRBJ2-4,many,CASSLGLAGGGYIQYF,TGTGCCAGCAGTTTAGGCCTAGCGGGAGGAGGGTACATTCAGTACTTC
-,TRBV25-1,TRBJ2-7,once,CASRPDRSSYEQYF,TGTGCCAGCAGACCCGACAGGAGCTCCTACGAGCAGTACTTC
-,TRBV27,TRBJ1-2,many,CASSSRTDSNYGYTF,TGTGCCAGCAGTTCAAGGACAGATTCTAACTATGGCTACACCTTC
-,TRBV29-1,TRBJ2-5,many,CSVLSHREETQYF,TGCAGCGTTTTGTCTCATAGAGAAGAGACCCAGTACTTC
-,TRBV20-1,TRBJ2-3,few,CSAREGAARDTQYF,TGCAGTGCTAGAGAAGGAGCGGCGCGGGATACGCAGTATTTT
-,TRBV1,TRBJ2-1,once,CASSEARDEQFF,TGTGCCAGCAGTGAAGCCAGGGATGAGCAGTTCTTC
-,TRBV5-6,TRBJ1-1,many,CASSLGGGPNTEAFF,TGTGCCAGCAGCTTGGGTGGGGGCCCGAACACTGAAGCTTTCTTT
-,TRBV6-5,TRBJ2-1,few,CASSYSNSLNEQFF,TGTGCCAGCAGTTACTCGAACAGTCTTAATGAGCAGTTCTTC
-,TRBV27,TRBJ1-1,many,CASRYSRVLNTEAFF,TGTGCCAGCAGGTACTCCAGGGTCCTCAACACTGAAGCTTTCTTT
-,TRBV5-1,TRBJ2-1,many,CASSLGGVLDEQFF,TGCGCCAGCAGCTTGGGGGGGGTTTTGGATGAGCAGTTCTTC